These T cell receptor beta chains were read from a single sample in a study of blood T cell repertoires in COVID-19. Assay used: immunoSEQ multiplex PCR; TCRdb lists only in-frame clones, some missing. The sample lists around 70,000 clones; 80% were seen once. Sample: peripheral blood. The receptors derive from a man between 65 and 79 years old who had recovered from COVID-19. CDR3s include the opening cysteine and the closing phenylalanine or tryptophan. A D gene is named only where the DNA matches it firmly. A row's size may be missing; if present it is once, few, many or a size class.

D	J	V	size	DNA	CDR3
TRBD1	TRBJ2-7	TRBV5-1	-	TGCGCCAGCAGCTTGGCAGAACAGGGGGCGGGAGAGCAGTACTTC	CASSLAEQGAGEQYF
-	TRBJ2-3	TRBV7-2	-	TGTGCCAGCAGCTTAGTCGTGCTAAGGAGCTCAGATACGCAGTATTTT	CASSLVVLRSSDTQYF
TRBD2	TRBJ2-2	TRBV28	-	TGTGCCAGCAGCCCCATAGCGGGAGGGCCTAGGACCGGGGAGCTGTTTTTT	CASSPIAGGPRTGELFF
TRBD1	TRBJ1-1	TRBV18	-	TGTGCCAGCTCACCTCGACAGGGTTTCTCCCTTGAAGCTTTCTTT	CASSPRQGFSLEAFF
TRBD1	TRBJ1-1	TRBV15	-	TGTGCCACCCGGGACAGGGACTTGAACACTGAAGCTTTCTTT	CATRDRDLNTEAFF
-	TRBJ1-1	TRBV28	once	TGTGCCAGCACCCTTTTACCCGAAGTAGCTGAAGCTTTCTTT	CASTLLPEVAEAFF
TRBD1	TRBJ1-2	TRBV6-2/TRBV6-3	-	TGTGCCAGCAGCGACCGCAGGGGGAGGAATAACTATGGCTACACCTTC	CASSDRRGRNNYGYTF
TRBD1	TRBJ1-6	TRBV5-1	-	TGCGCCAGCAGGGCACAAACAGGGGGTTCGGCTTCACCCCTCCACTTT	CASRAQTGGSASPLHF
-	TRBJ2-1	TRBV9	-	TGTGCCAGCAGCATCCGGGACAATGAGCAGTTCTTC	CASSIRDNEQFF
-	TRBJ2-7	TRBV6-5	-	TGTGCCAGCATTAGCGAGACCTACGAGCAGTACTTC	CASISETYEQYF
-	TRBJ2-4	TRBV3-1/TRBV3-2	-	TGTGCCAGCAGCCAAGCCTGGGGGGTTTCTGACAAAAACATTCAGTACTTC	CASSQAWGVSDKNIQYF
TRBD1	TRBJ2-3	TRBV5-4	-	TGTGCCAGCAGCCGCCGGGACAGGGGCACAGATACGCAGTATTTT	CASSRRDRGTDTQYF
TRBD1	TRBJ2-5	TRBV7-3	-	TGTGCCAGCAGCCTAGGGGGCTCCCAAGAGACCCAGTACTTC	CASSLGGSQETQYF
-	TRBJ1-2	TRBV28	-	TGTGCCAGCACAGGGCAGAACTATGGCTACACCTTC	CASTGQNYGYTF
TRBD2	TRBJ2-3	TRBV7-2	-	TGTGCCAGCAGCTTAGTAGCGGGGGGGCAGGGAGATACGCAGTATTTT	CASSLVAGGQGDTQYF
-	TRBJ2-7	TRBV6-6	-	TGTGCCAGCAGTCTCTTAGCGGACCCGAACTACGAGCAGTACTTC	CASSLLADPNYEQYF
-	TRBJ1-5	TRBV6-1	-	TGTGCCAGCAGTGAAGTGCGACAGCCCCAGCATTTT	CASSEVRQPQHF
-	TRBJ1-2	TRBV2	few	TGTGCCAGCAGTCGGACAGAAGTCCCCTTC	CASSRTEVPF
TRBD1	TRBJ1-5	TRBV28	-	TGTGCCAGCAGTCTAAACAGGGGTAGACGCTACAATAGCAATCAGCCCCAGCATTTT	CASSLNRGRRYNSNQPQHF
-	TRBJ2-2	TRBV6-5	-	TGTGCCAGCATTCAGGACAGGAACACCGGGGAGCTGTTTTTT	CASIQDRNTGELFF
TRBD2	TRBJ2-5	TRBV5-4	-	TGTGCCAGCAGCACTGGACTAGGTGGGCAAGAGACCCAGTACTTC	CASSTGLGGQETQYF
TRBD1	TRBJ1-4	TRBV7-9	-	TGTGCCAGCAGCCCAGGGGGATCGGGGCAACTGTTTTTT	CASSPGGSGQLFF
-	TRBJ1-1	TRBV29-1	-	TGCAGCGTTGAAGATCTTACGCAGGGAACGGGCGCTGAAGCTTTCTTT	CSVEDLTQGTGAEAFF
-	TRBJ2-3	TRBV7-2	-	TGTGCCAGCAGCTCCCGACAGTATAGCACAGATACGCAGTATTTT	CASSSRQYSTDTQYF
-	TRBJ2-7	TRBV5-1	-	TGCGCCAGCAGCTTGGAGACAGGCATGTCCTACGAGCAGTACTTC	CASSLETGMSYEQYF
-	TRBJ1-5	TRBV4-3	few	TGCGCCAGCAGCCAAAGCTGGCAGGGCAATCAGCCCCAGCATTTT	CASSQSWQGNQPQHF
TRBD1	TRBJ2-1	TRBV2	-	TGTGCCAGCAGGGGGGACAGTAACAATGAGCAGTTCTTC	CASRGDSNNEQFF
-	TRBJ2-1	TRBV29-1	-	TGCAGCGTTGAGGGGCGGGGAGGTGAAGATGAGCAGTTCTTC	CSVEGRGGEDEQFF
-	TRBJ2-2	TRBV6-6	-	TGTGCCAGCAGTTACCGGACAGCGAACACCGGGGAGCTGTTTTTT	CASSYRTANTGELFF
-	TRBJ1-4	TRBV7-2	-	TGTGCCAGCAGCTTAGTGGGACAAGCAAATGAAAAACTGTTTTTT	CASSLVGQANEKLFF
TRBD1	TRBJ2-1	TRBV5-1	-	TGCGCCAGCAGCTTGGGCGTGACAGGGGTTACTGAGGAGCAGTTCTTC	CASSLGVTGVTEEQFF
TRBD1	TRBJ2-7	TRBV7-2	-	TGTGCCAGCAGCTCCGAATCCGGGACAGGGATACCCTACGAGCAGTACTTC	CASSSESGTGIPYEQYF
TRBD1	TRBJ2-5	TRBV9	once	TGTGCCAGCAGCGTTAGGGGACAGGGGGCCTTTGGAGAGACCCAGTACTTC	CASSVRGQGAFGETQYF
-	TRBJ1-4	TRBV10-3	-	TGTGCCATCAGTGAGTCGGCGGGGAGCCCAACTAATGAAAAACTGTTTTTT	CAISESAGSPTNEKLFF
TRBD2	TRBJ2-2	TRBV7-2	-	TGTGCCAGCACCCCCCAGCGGGGGGACGGGGAGCTGTTTTTT	CASTPQRGDGELFF
-	TRBJ2-2	TRBV5-1	-	TGCGCCAGCAGCCGAACAGGGCAAATTGGCGGGGAGCTGTTTTTT	CASSRTGQIGGELFF
-	TRBJ2-2	TRBV5-1	many	TGCGCCAGCAGCTTGTCTACGGGGAGCTACGGGGAGCTGTTTTTT	CASSLSTGSYGELFF
-	TRBJ2-7	TRBV28	-	TGTGCCAGCAGTCGGGGGACGGAACCTCGTGGGTACTTC	CASSRGTEPRGYF
-	TRBJ2-1	TRBV24-1	few	TGTGCCACCAGTGACGTCGGGGACTTTCACAATGAGCAGTTCTTC	CATSDVGDFHNEQFF
-	TRBJ2-5	TRBV18	-	TGTGCCAGCTCTCAACAGGCTCCCCAAGAGACCCAGTACTTC	CASSQQAPQETQYF
-	TRBJ2-7	TRBV19	-	TGTGCCAGTAGTAGCTACCGGAGGGGAGGATCCTACGAGCAGTACTTC	CASSSYRRGGSYEQYF
-	TRBJ1-1	TRBV19	-	TGTGCCAGTAGTCCCAGGAACACTGAAGCTTTCTTT	CASSPRNTEAFF
-	TRBJ1-2	TRBV30	-	TGTGCCTGGAGTGAGGTAGGGAGGCGCTATGGCTACACCTTC	CAWSEVGRRYGYTF
-	TRBJ1-6	TRBV7-9	-	TGTGCCAGCAGCTCGACAGATTATAATTCACCCCTCCACTTT	CASSSTDYNSPLHF
-	TRBJ1-1	TRBV18	-	TGTGCCAGCTCACCCGTAGGGGACACTGAAGCTTTCTTT	CASSPVGDTEAFF
TRBD2	TRBJ2-3	TRBV19	once	TGTGCCAGTAGTATAAGTAGTGGAACTAGCGGGGGCACAGATACGCAGTATTTT	CASSISSGTSGGTDTQYF
-	TRBJ2-3	TRBV9	-	TGTGCCAGCAGCGCCTCGGTGAATCCTAGCACAGATACGCAGTATTTT	CASSASVNPSTDTQYF
-	TRBJ1-2	TRBV11-2	-	TGTGCCAGCAGCCCCGGGACACGCTATGGCTACACCTTC	CASSPGTRYGYTF
TRBD1	TRBJ1-3	TRBV23-1	-	TGCGCCAGCAGTCCAAAGACAGGGGGCTTTGGAAACACCATATATTTT	CASSPKTGGFGNTIYF
-	TRBJ1-2	TRBV4-3	-	TGCGCCAGCAGCCAAGTCTCAGGGGTTGCTGGCTACACCTTC	CASSQVSGVAGYTF
-	TRBJ1-6	TRBV6-1	few	TGTGCCAGCAGTGAGTGGCCCTCACCCCTCCACTTT	CASSEWPSPLHF
-	TRBJ2-7	TRBV7-9	few	TGTGCCAGCAGCTTGGCGGTGTCCCCTTTCTCTTACGAGCAGTACTTC	CASSLAVSPFSYEQYF
-	TRBJ2-6	TRBV7-9	-	TGTGTTACTTCAAGCTCTGGGGCCAACGTCCTGACTTTC	CVTSSSGANVLTF
TRBD1	TRBJ1-2	TRBV19	-	TGTGCCAGTAGTTTCGGCGGGGACAGGGCTAACTATGGCTACACCTTC	CASSFGGDRANYGYTF